The rows below give T cell receptor beta chains drawn from one sample of a study of blood T cell repertoires in COVID-19. Sequencing was performed with immunoSEQ multiplex PCR; in TCRdb, only in-frame clones are kept and a portion is missing. The sample holds some 320,000 clones; 85% are singletons and the top ten take around 1.8%. Sequencing was done on a sample of PBMCs or T cells enriched from blood (not recorded which). These receptors were taken from a woman in her 30s who had been exposed to COVID-19. Each CDR3 is given with its conserved first and last residue. D genes are given only for firm matches. For some rows the clone size is stated as once, few or many, or as a class when expanded; others skip it.

TRBJ2-2 - - TRBV4-3 TGCGCCAGCAGCCAAGACTTCGGAGGGATTTTTACCGGGGAGCTGTTTTTT CASSQDFGGIFTGELFF
TRBJ1-2 once - TRBV27 TGTGCCAGCAGTTTAAGACAGAACTATGGCTACACCTTC CASSLRQNYGYTF
TRBJ2-4 - - TRBV6-1 TGTGCCAGCAGTGAAGCAGGGGGGGACATTCAGTACTTC CASSEAGGDIQYF
TRBJ1-5 - - TRBV6-1 TGTGCCAGCAGTGTCGCAGGGAAGGGTCGTAGGAATCAGCCCCAGCATTTT CASSVAGKGRRNQPQHF
TRBJ1-1 - TRBD1 TRBV7-3 TGTGCCAGCAGCTCCGCAGGGGGCGCAGAGGCTTTCTTT CASSSAGGAEAFF
TRBJ2-5 once - TRBV2 TGTGCCAGCAAACCCGGGACACTACAAGAGACCCAGTACTTC CASKPGTLQETQYF
TRBJ1-3 - - TRBV18 TGTGCCAGCTCGACCAGCGGCAGGAACTCTGGAAACACCATATATTTT CASSTSGRNSGNTIYF
TRBJ2-1 - - TRBV27 TGTGCCAGCAGTTTAGGACAAATACCCTACAATGAGCAGTTCTTC CASSLGQIPYNEQFF
TRBJ1-3 few - TRBV14 TGTGCCAGCAGCCGACGGGGACTCAGGGATCCCTCTGGAAACACCATATATTTT CASSRRGLRDPSGNTIYF
TRBJ1-2 - - TRBV27 TGTGCCACCCCGGACAGTACTAACTATGGCTACACCTTC CATPDSTNYGYTF
TRBJ2-2 - TRBD1 TRBV11-3 TGTGCCAGCAGGAAGGGGACAGCGAACACCGGGGAGCTGTTTTTT CASRKGTANTGELFF
TRBJ2-3 - - TRBV3-1/TRBV3-2 TGTGCCAGCAGCCAAGACGGTACTAGCACAGATACGCAGTATTTT CASSQDGTSTDTQYF
TRBJ1-1 - - TRBV6-2/TRBV6-3 TGTGCCAGCAGTTACGCCGGAGGCAGTGAAGCTTTCTTT CASSYAGGSEAFF
TRBJ1-3 - - TRBV7-8 TGTGCCAGCAGGGGGGGAACTGGAAACACCATATATTTT CASRGGTGNTIYF
TRBJ1-4 - - TRBV20-1 TGCAGTGCGAGTGACACAAATGAAAAACTGTTTTTT CSASDTNEKLFF
TRBJ2-7 - - TRBV14 TGTGCCAGCAGCCAGGGGGCTAGCGGAGGCTACGAGCAGTACTTC CASSQGASGGYEQYF
TRBJ2-7 - - TRBV2 TGTGCCAGCAGAGGTAGCGGACACGAGCAGTACTTC CASRGSGHEQYF
TRBJ2-5 few TRBD2 TRBV4-1 TGCGCCAGCAGCCAGGGACTAGCGGGGCAAGAGACCCAGTACTTC CASSQGLAGQETQYF
TRBJ1-1 - - TRBV3-1/TRBV3-2 TGTGCCAGCAGCCAAATCCAGGGGACTGAAGCTTTCTTT CASSQIQGTEAFF
TRBJ2-2 - TRBD1 TRBV3-1/TRBV3-2 TGTGCCAGCAGATACAGGGGCGCGAACACCGGGGAGCTGTTTTTT CASRYRGANTGELFF
TRBJ1-2 - - TRBV5-6 TGTGCCAGCAGCCCCCTCGAGTCTAACTATGGCTACACCTTC CASSPLESNYGYTF
TRBJ2-1 - - TRBV7-9 TGTGCCAGCAGAGGGGGGGTTTACAATGAGCAGTTCTTC CASRGGVYNEQFF
TRBJ2-7 - TRBD2 TRBV7-8 TGTGCCAGCAGCTTAGGACTAGCGGGGGCCCGATCCTACGAGCAGTACTTC CASSLGLAGARSYEQYF
TRBJ1-1 - - TRBV28 TGTGCCAGCAGTTTTAGAGGGCGGGGGAACACTGAAGCTTTCTTT CASSFRGRGNTEAFF
TRBJ2-7 - - TRBV28 TGTGCCAGCAGTTACCAGGGAGGGGGGACACCCTACGAGCAGTACTTC CASSYQGGGTPYEQYF
TRBJ2-1 - - TRBV2 TGTGCCAGCACCCGGGGGAGTAGCGGCATTAATGAGCAGTTCTTC CASTRGSSGINEQFF
TRBJ2-1 - TRBD2 TRBV20-1 TGCAGTGCTAGTGGCCTCCTTAGCGGGAGTTACAATGAGCAGTTCTTC CSASGLLSGSYNEQFF
TRBJ1-1 few - TRBV3-1/TRBV3-2 TGTGCCAGCAGCCAAGAGGCGACTGGGAACACTGAAGCTTTCTTT CASSQEATGNTEAFF
TRBJ1-2 - - TRBV14 TGTGCCAGCAGCCAAGGTCAGAACTATGGCTACACCTTC CASSQGQNYGYTF
TRBJ2-1 - TRBD2 TRBV10-3 TGTGCCATCAGGGAACCTAGCGGGGGGCCCAATGAGCAGTTCTTC CAIREPSGGPNEQFF
TRBJ1-2 once - TRBV10-3 TGTGCCATCAGTGATTCCGGGAACTATGGCTACACCTTC CAISDSGNYGYTF
TRBJ2-3 - TRBD2 TRBV2 TGTGCCAGCGCGGGGACTAGCGGTGCAGATACGCAGTATTTT CASAGTSGADTQYF
TRBJ1-6 - TRBD1 TRBV28 TGTGCCAGCAGTTCCCCGGGACAGGGCGATTCACCCCTCCACTTT CASSSPGQGDSPLHF
TRBJ2-1 - - TRBV5-1 TGCGCCAGCATGCGTCAGGGCAATGAGCAGTTCTTC CASMRQGNEQFF
TRBJ1-1 - - TRBV10-3 TGTGCCATCAGTGTCGGGTTAAGTATGACTGAAGCTTTCTTT CAISVGLSMTEAFF
TRBJ2-3 few TRBD2 TRBV7-3 TGTGCCAGCAGCTTAACTAGCGGGAAGACAGATACGCAGTATTTT CASSLTSGKTDTQYF
TRBJ1-5 - TRBD1 TRBV18 TGTGCCAGCTCACCGGACGACAGGGTCCGTCAGCCCCAGCATTTT CASSPDDRVRQPQHF
TRBJ1-6 - - TRBV4-1 TGCGCCAGCAGCCAAGCCCGGGACAATAATTCACCCCTCCACTTT CASSQARDNNSPLHF
TRBJ2-2 - - TRBV4-3 TGCGCCAGCAGCCACGGAACAGGGCGGAACACCGGGGAGCTGTTTTTT CASSHGTGRNTGELFF
TRBJ1-2 - - TRBV27 TGTGCCAGCACCATGAAGGGGCGCGGCTACTTCTATGGCTACACCTTC CASTMKGRGYFYGYTF
TRBJ1-3 - TRBD1 TRBV2 TGTGCCAGCAGTGTAACGACAGGGGTCGGAAACACCATATATTTT CASSVTTGVGNTIYF
TRBJ1-2 - TRBD1 TRBV19 TGTGCCAGTAGTAGGTCGGGACAGCACTATGGCTACACCTTC CASSRSGQHYGYTF
TRBJ1-3 - TRBD1 TRBV18 TGTGCCAGCTCACTATCGACCCAAACACAGGGGACTGGAAACACCATATATTTT CASSLSTQTQGTGNTIYF
TRBJ2-3 - - TRBV18 TGTGCCAGCTCACCACCGTCAAAAACTAGCACAGATACGCAGTATTTT CASSPPSKTSTDTQYF
TRBJ2-5 - TRBD2 TRBV24-1 TGTGCCACCAATGGGGCTAGCGGGGGGAAAGAGACCCAGTACTTC CATNGASGGKETQYF
TRBJ2-1 - TRBD2 TRBV11-3 TGTGCCAGCACCTACGGCGGGTGGGTAGCGGGGGCCTACAATGAGCAGTTCTTC CASTYGGWVAGAYNEQFF
TRBJ2-1 - TRBD2 TRBV2 TGTGCCATAAGACTAGCGGCTTACTCCTACAATGAGCAGTTCTTC CAIRLAAYSYNEQFF
TRBJ1-4 once - TRBV3-1/TRBV3-2 TGTGCCAGCAGCCACTCTTCCCTTATTATGGGCGAGAATGAAAAACTGTTTTTT CASSHSSLIMGENEKLFF
TRBJ2-5 - - TRBV19 TGTGCCAGTAGTACCCAGATCGGGACGGGGGGCGAGACCCAGTACTTC CASSTQIGTGGETQYF
TRBJ1-2 - TRBD1 TRBV5-5 TGTGCCAGCAGTAAGGACAGGAGCTATGGCTACACCTTC CASSKDRSYGYTF
TRBJ1-3 - TRBD1 TRBV27 TGTGCCAGCTACGACAGGGGAGGTGGAAACACCATATATTTT CASYDRGGGNTIYF
TRBJ2-1 - - TRBV24-1 TGTGCCACCCAGACTGAGTACAATGAGCAGTTCTTC CATQTEYNEQFF
TRBJ2-7 - TRBD1 TRBV5-1 TGCGCCAGCAGCTCCGGGACAGGGATTTACGAGCAGTACTTC CASSSGTGIYEQYF
TRBJ2-1 - TRBD2 TRBV11-2 TGTGCCAGCAGCGAGAGGACTAGCGGGAGTTCCCCTGAGCAGTTCTTC CASSERTSGSSPEQFF
TRBJ1-2 few - TRBV19 TGTGCCAGTAGTTCCCCCCCTGGGCGGGCAGGGGCGCCCTATGGCTACACCTTC CASSSPPGRAGAPYGYTF
TRBJ2-7 few TRBD1 TRBV3-1/TRBV3-2 TGTGCCAGCAGCCAAGATTCGGACAGGGGGCCCTACGAGCAGTACTTC CASSQDSDRGPYEQYF